Detailed here is one TCR beta chain. This sample was taken from a study of T cells in Graves' hyperthyroidism and ophthalmopathy. This CDR3 comprises 11 residues. Germline CDR1 reads MGHDK; CDR2 reads SYGVNS. V lost 2 bases to trimming and J lost 6 bases, with 4 bases between them. RNA transcripts yielded amplified TCR beta CDR3 regions. Researchers ran a first-round RT-PCR on the TCR CDR3 using the HTBI primer set. TCRdb re-analysed the multiplex PCR reads in MiXCR, keeping a single row per CDR3 protein. The data show a few hundred thousand distinct CDR3 sequences, more than 15% seen once. The receptor comes from a woman in her thirties or forties with Graves' ophthalmopathy. The genes are TRBV25-1 and TRBJ1-2; D remains ambiguous. The sequencing input was blood. DNA for the CDR3: TGTGCCAGCAGTGAAATGAATGGCTACACCTTC. Its translation: CASSEMNGYTF.